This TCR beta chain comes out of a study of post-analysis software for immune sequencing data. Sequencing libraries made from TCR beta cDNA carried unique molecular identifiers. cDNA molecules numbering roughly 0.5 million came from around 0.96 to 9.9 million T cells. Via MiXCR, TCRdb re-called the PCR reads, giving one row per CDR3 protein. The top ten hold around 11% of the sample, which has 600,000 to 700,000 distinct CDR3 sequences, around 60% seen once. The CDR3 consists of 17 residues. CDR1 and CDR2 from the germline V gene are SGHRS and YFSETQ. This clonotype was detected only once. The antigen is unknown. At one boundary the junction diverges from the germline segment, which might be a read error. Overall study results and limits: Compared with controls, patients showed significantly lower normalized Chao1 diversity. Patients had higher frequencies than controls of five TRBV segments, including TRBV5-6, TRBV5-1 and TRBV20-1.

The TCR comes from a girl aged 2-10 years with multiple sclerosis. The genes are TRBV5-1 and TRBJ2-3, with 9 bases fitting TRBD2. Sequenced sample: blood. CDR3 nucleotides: TGCGCCAGCAGCTTGGAATTCCTAGCGGGACACACAGATGCGCAGTATTTT. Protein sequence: CASSLEFLAGHTDAQYF.